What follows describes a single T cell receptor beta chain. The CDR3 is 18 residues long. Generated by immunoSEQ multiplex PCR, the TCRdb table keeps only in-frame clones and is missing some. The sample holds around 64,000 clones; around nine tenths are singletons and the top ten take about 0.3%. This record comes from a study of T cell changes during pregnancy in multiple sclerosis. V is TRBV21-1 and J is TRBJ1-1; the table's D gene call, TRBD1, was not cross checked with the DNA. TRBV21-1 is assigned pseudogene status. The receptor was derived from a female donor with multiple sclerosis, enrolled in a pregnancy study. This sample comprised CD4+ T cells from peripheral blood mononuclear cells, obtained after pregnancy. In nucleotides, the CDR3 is TGTGCCAGCAGCGGCCGACTCGGACAGGGTCAAATGAACACTGAAGCTTTCTTT. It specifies CASSGRLGQGQMNTEAFF.